These 14 T cell receptor beta chains were sequenced from one sample in a study of OX40 agonist ivuxolimab in advanced cancers. Some clones are missing from TCRdb's copy, which holds only in-frame ones; the method was immunoSEQ multiplex PCR. The sample yields 100,000 to 150,000 clones, 92% seen once. The material was CD4+ or CD8+ T cells sorted from blood, obtained in a trial of the OX40 agonist ivuxolimab. All receptors derive from an adult with an advanced solid tumor such as melanoma, head and neck, liver or kidney cancer.

The genes are TRBV27 and TRBJ2-5; 11 bases line up with TRBD2. CDR1 MNHEY and CDR2 SMNVEV come from the germline V gene (reference sequence). The CDR3 loop spans 16 amino acids. Unmatched junction bases numbered 7, after V lost 2 bases and J lost 5 bases. Here the CDR3 reads CASSLKTSGIRETQYF. Written as DNA, the CDR3 is TGTGCCAGCAGTTTAAAGACTAGCGGGATTAGGGAGACCCAGTACTTC.

This clone has just one count. This chain connects TRBV6-5 to TRBJ2-1; no definite D call. Trimming took off 6 bases at V and 6 bases at J, with 6 bases between the two ends. This CDR3 has 11 amino acids. Germline CDR1 MNHEY, CDR2 SVGAGI. The CDR3 sequence is CASSGPNEQFF. DNA of the CDR3: TGTGCCAGCAGCGGGCCCAATGAGCAGTTCTTC.

This chain connects TRBV9 to TRBJ2-2, with D possibly TRBD1 on 6 matching bases. This CDR3 has 16 residues. V dropped 2 bases and J dropped 0 bases, with 11 bases sitting between them. Germline CDR1 SGDLS, CDR2 YYNGEE. In DNA form, the CDR3 reads TGTGCCAGCAGCGTCTTCGGACAGCCGAACACCGGGGAGCTGTTTTTT. It translates to CASSVFGQPNTGELFF.

This chain uses TRBV19 with TRBJ1-1; D is unclear. Trimming pared 4 bases from V and 0 bases from J, leaving 12 bases between. The CDR3 spans 15 residues. Germline V gene data show CDR1 as LNHDA and CDR2 as SQIVND (reference sequence). CDR3 DNA: TGTGCCAGTAGTAGGGGTGACACTGTGAACACTGAAGCTTTCTTT. Protein sequence: CASSRGDTVNTEAFF. Filled out from reference TRBV19 and TRBJ1-1, the complete variable domain reads DGGITQSPKYLFRKEGQNVTLSCEQNLNHDAMYWYRQDPGQGLRLIYYSQIVNDFQKGDIAEGYSVSREKKESFPLTVTSAQKNPTAFYLCASSRGDTVNTEAFFGQGTRLTVV.

This chain links TRBV7-2 with TRBJ2-7; D gene ambiguous. V lost 1 base and J 3 bases, leaving 10 bases between the germline ends. The CDR3 is made up of 14 amino acids. Germline CDR1 reads SGHTA; CDR2 reads FQGNSA. The CDR3 loop reads CASSLGFGGYEQYF. The DNA of the CDR3 is TGTGCCAGCAGCTTAGGTTTCGGCGGCTACGAGCAGTACTTC.

V gene TRBV7-3 combines with J gene TRBJ2-7; 7 nucleotides line up with TRBD2. Germline V gene lookup returns CDR1 SGHTA and CDR2 FQGTGA. V shed 2 bases and J 6 bases; nucleotides not matched to a gene: 13. The length of the CDR3 is 16 residues. The CDR3 DNA sequence: TGTGCCAGCAGCTTAGTGCGACTAGCAGTCTACGCCGAGCAGTACTTC. Its translation is CASSLVRLAVYAEQYF. Full variable domain (outside the CDR3, taken from reference TRBV7-3 and TRBJ2-7): GAGVSQTPSNKVTEKGKYVELRCDPISGHTALYWYRQSLGQGPEFLIYFQGTGAADDSGLPNDRFFAVRPEGSVSTLKIQRTERGDSAVYLCASSLVRLAVYAEQYFGPGTRLTVT.

The genes are TRBV5-1 and TRBJ2-5, with 11 nucleotides matching TRBD2. The J call may be in error: the DNA end matches TRBJ2-7 better. CDR3 length equals 14 residues. Per the germline V gene, CDR1 is SGHRS and CDR2 is YFSETQ. The CDR3: CASSFTSGSHEQYF. The CDR3 nucleotides are TGCGCCAGCAGCTTCACTAGCGGGAGCCACGAGCAGTACTTC.

The rearrangement joins TRBV6-6 to TRBJ2-7; D not resolved. Per germline, CDR1 MNHNY and CDR2 SVGAGI (reference sequence). V was clipped by 4 bases and J by 3 bases, with 7 bases between them. CDR3 size: 12 residues. This CDR3 reads CASSSRLYEQYF. In nucleotides, the CDR3 is TGTGCCAGCAGTTCCCGTCTCTACGAGCAGTACTTC.

This clone has just a few counts. V usage is TRBV11-3 and J usage is TRBJ2-7, with 7 nucleotides matching TRBD1. The germline CDR1 and CDR2 sequences are SGHNT and YENEEA. The CDR3 sequence is 15 residues long. V trimming: 7 bases; J trimming: 6 bases; junction bases outside the gene matches: 15. The CDR3 reads CASTRSWTGGSEQYF. The CDR3, as DNA: TGTGCCAGCACCCGTTCTTGGACAGGTGGGTCCGAGCAGTACTTC. The variable domain in full, with the rest retrieved from reference TRBV11-3 and TRBJ2-7, is EAGVVQSPRYKIIEKKQPVAFWCNPISGHNTLYWYLQNLGQGPELLIRYENEEAVDDSQLPKDRFSAERLKGVDSTLKIQPAELGDSAVYLCASTRSWTGGSEQYFGPGTRLTVT.

The gene calls are TRBV18 and TRBJ1-2; the D is unclear. The CDR3 has 13 residues. The V end was cut by 8 bases, the J end by 5 bases, with 15 bases between. In germline, CDR1 is KGHSH, CDR2 LQKENI. The DNA of the CDR3 is TGTGCCAGCCAAAGTTTGACTTTTTATGGCTACACCTTC. Translation gives CASQSLTFYGYTF.

The chain employs TRBV2 and TRBJ1-2; 7 nucleotides agree with TRBD1. Germline lookup yields CDR1 SNHLY and CDR2 FYNNEI. Trimming took 3 bases from V and 4 from J; bases not matched to a gene: 8. The CDR3 contains 15 residues. The CDR3 nucleotides read TGTGCCAGCAGTGATGGGGGAGACAGGGTCTATGGCTACACCTTC. It yields the protein CASSDGGDRVYGYTF. Full variable domain (rest looked up from reference TRBV2 and TRBJ1-2): EPEVTQTPSHQVTQMGQEVILRCVPISNHLYFYWYRQILGQKVEFLVSFYNNEISEKSEIFDDQFSVERPDGSNFTLKIRSTKLEDSAMYFCASSDGGDRVYGYTFGSGTRLTVV.

This chain connects TRBV6-1 to TRBJ2-2; no firm D call. The ends were cut back, 2 bases at V and 2 bases at J, with 12 bases in the middle. CDR1 is MNHNS and CDR2 is SASEGT in the germline V gene. The CDR3 sequence is 16 residues long. In nucleotides, the CDR3 is TGTGCCAGCAGTGAACGGGTACTACTAAACACCGGGGAGCTGTTTTTT. It codes for CASSERVLLNTGELFF.

The chain has TRBV12-1 and TRBJ1-3; the D call of TRBD1 is as the table states it, not checked on the DNA. TRBV12-1 is designated a pseudogene. The CDR3 is made up of 15 amino acids. CDR3 DNA sequence: TGTGCCAGCAGCTTTGAAAGGGGGCCGACAAACACCATATATTTT. It is translated as CASSFERGPTNTIYF.

This rearrangement joins TRBV27 to TRBJ2-6; 7 bases agree with TRBD1. Germline values: CDR1 MNHEY, CDR2 SMNVEV (reference sequence). This CDR3 comprises 17 residues. The V and J ends lost 7 bases and 0 bases, in that order; junction bases with no gene match: 9. CDR3: CASKGASANSGANVLTF. The CDR3 coding sequence is TGTGCCAGCAAGGGGGCCAGTGCTAACTCTGGGGCCAACGTCCTGACTTTC.